A few counts support the clone carrying this T cell receptor (beta chain). No antigen is known for it. The second PCR ran roughly 7 to 12 cycles with a sample-barcoded 5' primer and J-beta primers. Each CDR3 protein is one row after TCRdb ran MiXCR on the 5' RACE reads. The sample lists more than 650,000 distinct CDR3 sequences, roughly 53% occurring once. The CDR3 runs 15 residues. The germline V and J ends were trimmed by 5 bases and 7 bases, with 19 bases remaining between them. The germline V gene has CDR1 SGHTA and CDR2 FQGNSA. This record comes from a study of blood T cells in healthy people across ages. Study observations and caveats: The recorded TCR beta diversity per million T cells decreased in a roughly linear manner with age. Diversity of TCR beta correlated strongly with naive T cell percentage.

The sequenced sample was blood. The TCR was taken from a man aged 80 or over in good health. The chain recombines TRBV7-2 with TRBJ2-3, with D possibly TRBD1 on 5 matching bases. The chain's CDR3 is CASSPEDSELNTQYF. Here the CDR3 DNA reads TGTGCCAGCAGCCCGGAAGACAGCGAGCTCAATACGCAGTATTTT.